This T cell receptor (beta chain) originates from a study of radiotherapy plus CTLA-4 blockade in lung cancer. Across the study: Objective responses were observed in 15% to 20% of patients, and disease control was achieved by 30% to 40%. The study's findings and limits: The study found tumor-derived TCR clones expanded in blood after radiotherapy plus ipilimumab. Dynamics of early blood T cell clones, together with interferon-beta, were reportedly the best predictors of response.

Per the germline V gene, CDR1 is SGHDT and CDR2 is YYEEEE. The V end lost 4 bases, the J end lost 1 base, and 12 bases lay between the germline ends. This CDR3 contains 15 residues. A word on this clone: The antigen is not known.

In chemo-refractory metastatic non-small-cell lung cancer, patients got ipilimumab CTLA-4 blockade together with focal radiation. Method: immunoSEQ multiplex PCR; TCRdb's copy keeps in-frame clones and lacks some. The table lists tens of thousands of clones, more than 75% of them singletons. This specimen consisted of peripheral blood, obtained from a patient treated with radiotherapy plus ipilimumab. The V call is TRBV5-6, the J call TRBJ2-1; D tentatively fits TRBD1 or TRBD2 (6 bases each). This sequence was found in a human donor with non-small cell lung cancer who had stable disease on radiotherapy plus ipilimumab. In nucleotides, the CDR3 is TGTGCCAGCAGCCGGGGGCAGGGTTCCTACAATGAGCAGTTCTTC. Translated: CASSRGQGSYNEQFF.